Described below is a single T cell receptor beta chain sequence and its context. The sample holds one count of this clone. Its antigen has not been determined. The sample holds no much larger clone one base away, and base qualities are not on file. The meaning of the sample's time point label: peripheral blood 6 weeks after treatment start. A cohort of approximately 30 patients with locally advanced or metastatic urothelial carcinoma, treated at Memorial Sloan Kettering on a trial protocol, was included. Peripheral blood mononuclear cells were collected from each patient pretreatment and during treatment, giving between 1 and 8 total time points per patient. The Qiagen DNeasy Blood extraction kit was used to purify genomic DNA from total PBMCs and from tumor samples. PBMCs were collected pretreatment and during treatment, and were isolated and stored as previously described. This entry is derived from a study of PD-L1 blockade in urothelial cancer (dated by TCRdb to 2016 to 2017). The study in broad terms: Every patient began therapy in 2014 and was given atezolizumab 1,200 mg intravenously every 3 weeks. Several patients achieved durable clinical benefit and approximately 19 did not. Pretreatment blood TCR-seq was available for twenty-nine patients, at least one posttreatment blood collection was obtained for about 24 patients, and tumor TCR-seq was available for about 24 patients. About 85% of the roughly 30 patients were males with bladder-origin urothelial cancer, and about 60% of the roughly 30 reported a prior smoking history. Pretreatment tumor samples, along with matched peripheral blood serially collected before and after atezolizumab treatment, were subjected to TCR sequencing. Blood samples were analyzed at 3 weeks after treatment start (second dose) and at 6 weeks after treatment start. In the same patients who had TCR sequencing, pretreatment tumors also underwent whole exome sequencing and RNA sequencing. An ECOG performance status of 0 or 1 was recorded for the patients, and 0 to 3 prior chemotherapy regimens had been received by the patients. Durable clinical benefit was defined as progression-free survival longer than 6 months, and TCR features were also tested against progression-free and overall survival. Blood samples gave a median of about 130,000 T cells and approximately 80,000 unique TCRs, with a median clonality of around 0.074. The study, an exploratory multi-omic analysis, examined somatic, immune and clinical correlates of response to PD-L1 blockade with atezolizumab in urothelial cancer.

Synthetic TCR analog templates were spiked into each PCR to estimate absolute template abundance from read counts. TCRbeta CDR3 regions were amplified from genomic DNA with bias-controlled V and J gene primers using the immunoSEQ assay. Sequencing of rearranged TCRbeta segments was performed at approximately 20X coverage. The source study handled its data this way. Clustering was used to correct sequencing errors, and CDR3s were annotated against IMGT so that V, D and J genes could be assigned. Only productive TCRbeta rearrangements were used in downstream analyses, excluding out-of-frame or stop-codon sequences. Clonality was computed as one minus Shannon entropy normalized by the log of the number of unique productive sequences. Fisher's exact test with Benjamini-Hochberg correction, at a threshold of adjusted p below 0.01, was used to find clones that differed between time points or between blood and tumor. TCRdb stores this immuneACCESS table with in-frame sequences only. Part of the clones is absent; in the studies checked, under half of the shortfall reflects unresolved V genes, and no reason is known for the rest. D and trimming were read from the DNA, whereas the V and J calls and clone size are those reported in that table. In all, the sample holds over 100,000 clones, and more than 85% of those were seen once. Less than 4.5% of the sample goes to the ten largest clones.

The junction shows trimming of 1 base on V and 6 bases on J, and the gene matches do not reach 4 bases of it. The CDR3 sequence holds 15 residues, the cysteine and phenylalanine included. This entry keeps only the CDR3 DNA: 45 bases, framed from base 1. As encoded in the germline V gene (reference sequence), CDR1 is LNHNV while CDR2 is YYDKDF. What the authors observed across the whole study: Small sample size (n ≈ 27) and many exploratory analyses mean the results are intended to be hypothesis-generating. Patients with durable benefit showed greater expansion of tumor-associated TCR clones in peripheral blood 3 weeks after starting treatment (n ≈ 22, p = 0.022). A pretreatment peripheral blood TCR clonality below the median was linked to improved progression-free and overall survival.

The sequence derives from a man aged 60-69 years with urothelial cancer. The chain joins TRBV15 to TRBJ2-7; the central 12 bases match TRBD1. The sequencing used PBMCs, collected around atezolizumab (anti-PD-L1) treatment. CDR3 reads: CATSRAGTGGLEQYF. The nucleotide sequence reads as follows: TGTGCCACCAGCAGAGCCGGGACAGGGGGCCTCGAGCAGTACTTC.